Listed below are T cell receptor beta chains from one sample, sequenced in a study of T cell responses to AZD1222 COVID-19 vaccine. TCRdb's copy holds only in-frame clones and misses some; the assay was immunoSEQ multiplex PCR. This sample carries some 170,000 clones, roughly 91% of them seen once, and the ten largest clones take 1.5% to 2%. The sample in question was peripheral blood, obtained on day 0 of AZD1222 vaccination. The receptors were sampled from an adult in good health. Each CDR3 is given with its conserved first and last residue. The D gene is left open where the match is weak. The size of a clone is reported for some rows only, either as once, few or many, or as a class for expanded clones.

j_call: TRBJ1-1
d_call: NA
clone_size: NA
v_call: TRBV5-1
cdr3_nt: TGCGCCAGCAGCCTTGGTCGGAACACTGAAGCTTTCTTT
cdr3_aa: CASSLGRNTEAFF

j_call: TRBJ2-7
d_call: TRBD1
clone_size: NA
v_call: TRBV30
cdr3_nt: TGTGCCTGGAGCACCACATGGACAGGGCTCTACGAGCAGTACTTC
cdr3_aa: CAWSTTWTGLYEQYF

j_call: TRBJ2-5
d_call: NA
clone_size: NA
v_call: TRBV6-6
cdr3_nt: TGTGCCAGCAGTTATGGGCAGTCCTACCAAGAGACCCAGTACTTC
cdr3_aa: CASSYGQSYQETQYF

j_call: TRBJ1-1
d_call: TRBD1
clone_size: NA
v_call: TRBV30
cdr3_nt: TGTGCCTGGAGTTTTGGGACAGGGACTGAAGCTTTCTTT
cdr3_aa: CAWSFGTGTEAFF

j_call: TRBJ2-7
d_call: TRBD1
clone_size: NA
v_call: TRBV6-5
cdr3_nt: TGTGCCAGCAGTTACCCGGGACAGGCCTACGAGCAGTACTTC
cdr3_aa: CASSYPGQAYEQYF

j_call: TRBJ2-1
d_call: TRBD2
clone_size: NA
v_call: TRBV18
cdr3_nt: TGTGCCAGCTCACCACAGAGGACTAGAGAATACAATGAGCAGTTCTTC
cdr3_aa: CASSPQRTREYNEQFF

j_call: TRBJ1-2
d_call: NA
clone_size: once
v_call: TRBV12-3/TRBV12-4
cdr3_nt: TGTGCCAGCAGGAATGGGGGGTCCGGGGGCTACACCTTC
cdr3_aa: CASRNGGSGGYTF

j_call: TRBJ2-5
d_call: NA
clone_size: NA
v_call: TRBV6-5
cdr3_nt: TGTGCCAGCAAATCAGGGGAGACCCAGTACTTC
cdr3_aa: CASKSGETQYF

j_call: TRBJ1-5
d_call: NA
clone_size: NA
v_call: TRBV11-3
cdr3_nt: TGTGCCAGCCCTGGGGGGGGATACATTTGTCAGCCCCAGCATTTT
cdr3_aa: CASPGGGYICQPQHF

j_call: TRBJ1-2
d_call: NA
clone_size: NA
v_call: TRBV2
cdr3_nt: TGTGCCAGCAGTGAGCGACAGGCCTCTAACTATGGCTACACCTTC
cdr3_aa: CASSERQASNYGYTF